Listed below are T cell receptor beta chains from one sample, sequenced in a study of shared clonotypes between healthy human individuals. Measured with immunoSEQ multiplex PCR; TCRdb has only the in-frame clones, and not every one. Here the sample spans roughly 2.2 million clones, just under 95% being singletons. The sequencing sample was made of naive CD4+ T cells from PBMCs. These receptors came from a man aged 18-30 years in good health. Some clones in this sample may be carry-over from other donors' samples. CDR3s include the opening cysteine and the closing phenylalanine or tryptophan. D genes are given only for firm matches. Only part of the rows carry a size: once, few, many, or a class if the clone is expanded.

abundance	d_gene	v_gene	j_gene	CDR3aa	CDR3nt
NA	TRBD2	TRBV5-1	TRBJ2-5	CASSYLAGETQYF	TGCGCCAGCAGCTACTTAGCGGGAGAGACCCAGTACTTC
NA	NA	TRBV5-6	TRBJ2-5	CASSIGGRETQYF	TGTGCCAGCAGTATAGGAGGGCGCGAGACCCAGTACTTC
NA	TRBD1	TRBV7-2	TRBJ1-2	CASSLGSAGGIYGYTF	TGTGCCAGCAGCTTAGGGTCCGCAGGGGGTATTTATGGCTACACCTTC
NA	TRBD2	TRBV9	TRBJ2-2	CASSGGLAGISGELFF	TGTGCCAGCAGCGGTGGACTAGCGGGTATATCCGGGGAGCTGTTTTTT
NA	NA	TRBV5-1	TRBJ2-5	CASCLASLHQETQYF	TGCGCCAGCTGTCTAGCGAGCCTTCACCAAGAGACCCAGTACTTC
NA	TRBD2	TRBV7-2	TRBJ2-3	CASLRAGDSDTQYF	TGTGCCAGTCTCCGAGCGGGAGATTCAGATACGCAGTATTTT
once	TRBD1	TRBV29-1	TRBJ2-5	CSATATGSKTQYF	TGCAGCGCGACAGCGACAGGGTCCAAGACCCAGTACTTC
once	NA	TRBV11-2	TRBJ1-2	CASSFVSRGKGYTF	TGTGCCAGCAGCTTTGTGTCCAGGGGTAAAGGCTACACCTTC
NA	TRBD2	TRBV28	TRBJ2-2	CASPPPGLAPTGELFF	TGTGCCAGCCCCCCGCCGGGACTAGCGCCCACCGGGGAGCTGTTTTTT
NA	NA	TRBV9	TRBJ2-2	CASSVESRNTGELFF	TGTGCCAGCAGCGTAGAAAGCAGGAATACCGGGGAGCTGTTTTTT
NA	TRBD1	TRBV7-2	TRBJ2-1	CASSRGQGARNEQFF	TGTGCCAGCAGCCGAGGACAGGGGGCGCGGAATGAGCAGTTCTTC
NA	TRBD1	TRBV5-6	TRBJ2-3	CASSLMGQGLTDTQYF	TGTGCCAGCAGCTTAATGGGACAGGGACTCACAGATACGCAGTATTTT
NA	NA	TRBV5-1	TRBJ1-4	CASSLAQGNEKLFF	TGCGCCAGCAGCTTGGCGCAGGGAAATGAAAAACTGTTTTTT
NA	NA	TRBV28	TRBJ2-5	CASSAQVQETQYF	TGTGCCAGCAGTGCACAGGTCCAAGAGACCCAGTACTTC
NA	NA	TRBV29-1	TRBJ1-5	CSVVDQPQHF	TGCAGCGTTGTTGATCAGCCCCAGCATTTT
NA	TRBD1	TRBV9	TRBJ1-2	CASSATTGKAGYTF	TGTGCCAGCAGCGCGACGACAGGGAAGGCTGGCTACACCTTC
NA	NA	TRBV5-6	TRBJ2-3	CASSPAGSIPDTQYF	TGTGCCAGCAGCCCGGCCGGGTCCATCCCCGATACGCAGTATTTT
NA	NA	TRBV19	TRBJ2-7	CASSIWHGSQSPYEQYF	TGTGCCAGTAGTATATGGCATGGCAGCCAGAGTCCCTACGAGCAGTACTTC
NA	NA	TRBV25-1	TRBJ2-5	CASSDGGRETQYF	TGTGCCAGCAGTGATGGGGGTAGGGAGACCCAGTACTTC
NA	NA	TRBV6-1	TRBJ2-7	CASSVSTYEQYF	TGTGCCAGCAGTGTATCGACCTACGAGCAGTACTTC
NA	NA	TRBV10-3	TRBJ1-4	CAISEGRWGKLFF	TGTGCCATCAGTGAGGGTCGATGGGGAAAACTGTTTTTT
NA	TRBD1	TRBV29-1	TRBJ2-1	CSVARDRGYNEQFF	TGCAGCGTTGCCCGGGACAGGGGCTACAATGAGCAGTTCTTC
NA	NA	TRBV28	TRBJ2-7	CASSRPKTVAYEQYF	TGTGCCAGCAGCCGACCTAAGACAGTAGCCTACGAGCAGTACTTC
NA	NA	TRBV5-1	TRBJ1-3	CASSLAPGNTIYF	TGCGCCAGCAGCTTGGCCCCCGGAAACACCATATATTTT
NA	TRBD2	TRBV7-3	TRBJ2-3	CASSQPGLAGGGPDTQYF	TGTGCCAGCAGCCAGCCGGGACTAGCGGGAGGGGGCCCAGATACGCAGTATTTT
NA	TRBD1	TRBV15	TRBJ2-1	CATSSRDRGLAGYNEQFF	TGTGCCACCAGCAGCCGGGACAGGGGGCTAGCGGGGTACAATGAGCAGTTCTTC
NA	NA	TRBV5-5	TRBJ1-2	CASTFRGGYTF	TGTGCCAGCACCTTTCGTGGTGGCTACACCTTC
NA	TRBD2	TRBV2	TRBJ2-3	CASSEGLAGGPDTQYF	TGTGCCAGCAGTGAAGGGCTAGCGGGAGGGCCAGATACGCAGTATTTT
NA	TRBD2	TRBV7-2	TRBJ2-7	CASSLRGPSGTSSYEQYF	TGTGCCAGCAGCTTAAGGGGGCCTAGCGGGACTAGCTCCTACGAGCAGTACTTC
NA	TRBD1	TRBV19	TRBJ2-7	CASSTGQGPSEQYF	TGTGCCAGTAGTACGGGACAGGGACCAAGCGAGCAGTACTTC
NA	NA	TRBV7-6	TRBJ1-1	CASSPPRDLNTEAFF	TGTGCCAGCAGCCCCCCCCGGGACTTGAACACTGAAGCTTTCTTT
NA	NA	TRBV29-1	TRBJ2-1	CSDCRSDGAEQFF	TGCAGCGACTGCCGCTCCGACGGGGCTGAGCAGTTCTTC
NA	TRBD2	TRBV4-3	TRBJ2-3	CASSQGASGRSDTQYF	TGCGCCAGCAGCCAAGGGGCTAGCGGGAGGTCAGATACGCAGTATTTT
NA	NA	TRBV5-5	TRBJ1-1	CASSLAGPRGMNTEAFF	TGTGCCAGCAGCTTGGCAGGACCTAGGGGGATGAACACTGAAGCTTTCTTT
NA	TRBD2	TRBV27	TRBJ2-3	CASRTSGRGDTQYF	TGTGCCAGCAGAACTAGCGGGAGGGGGGATACGCAGTATTTT
NA	NA	TRBV2	TRBJ2-3	CASSEDVGTPEAQYF	TGTGCCAGCAGTGAAGACGTGGGGACCCCGGAGGCGCAGTATTTT
NA	TRBD1	TRBV5-1	TRBJ1-3	CASSPGTGGNTIYF	TGCGCCAGCAGCCCGGGGACAGGGGGAAACACCATATATTTT
NA	TRBD1	TRBV7-2	TRBJ1-2	CASSPSVENRGPWGYTF	TGTGCCAGCAGCCCCTCGGTCGAAAACAGGGGGCCCTGGGGCTACACCTTC
NA	NA	TRBV2	TRBJ2-2	CASSEWAQPNTGELFF	TGTGCCAGCAGTGAATGGGCTCAACCTAACACCGGGGAGCTGTTTTTT
NA	NA	TRBV14	TRBJ2-2	CASSHVWFGELFF	TGTGCCAGCAGCCATGTGTGGTTCGGGGAGCTGTTTTTT
NA	NA	TRBV14	TRBJ2-5	CASSQGLYQETQYF	TGTGCCAGCAGCCAAGGACTGTACCAAGAGACCCAGTACTTC
NA	NA	TRBV19	TRBJ2-3	CASSQRDTQYF	TGTGCCAGTAGTCAGCGAGATACGCAGTATTTT
NA	NA	TRBV5-1	TRBJ2-1	CASAETYNEQFF	TGCGCCAGCGCGGAGACCTACAATGAGCAGTTCTTC
once	TRBD1	TRBV5-1	TRBJ2-6	CASSPGQEAYNVLTF	TGCGCCAGCAGCCCGGGACAGGAAGCATACAACGTCCTGACTTTC
NA	NA	TRBV7-9	TRBJ2-5	CASSLLGTVEETQYF	TGTGCCAGCAGCTTACTCGGGACGGTGGAAGAGACCCAGTACTTC
NA	TRBD2	TRBV30	TRBJ2-3	CAWGASGADTQYF	TGTGCCTGGGGGGCTAGCGGGGCAGATACGCAGTATTTT
NA	NA	TRBV7-9	TRBJ2-4	CASSLRQGDIQYF	TGTGCCAGCAGCTTACGCCAGGGAGACATTCAGTACTTC
NA	NA	TRBV30	TRBJ2-5	CAWSAIGPAQETQYF	TGTGCCTGGAGTGCAATAGGACCAGCGCAAGAGACCCAGTACTTC
NA	NA	TRBV7-9	TRBJ2-1	CASSWRSGVNNEQFF	TGTGCCAGCAGCTGGCGCTCGGGTGTGAACAATGAGCAGTTCTTC
NA	NA	TRBV7-3	TRBJ2-3	CASSLIGISTDTQYF	TGTGCCAGCAGCTTAATTGGGATCTCCACAGATACGCAGTATTTT